This T cell receptor beta chain was sequenced during a study of monozygotic twins with cystic fibrosis. Germline lookup yields CDR1 SGDLS and CDR2 YYNGEE. The CDR3 contains 16 residues. Trimming removed 6 bases from V and 3 bases from J; junction bases left unmatched: 14. The data were produced by immunoSEQ multiplex PCR, yet TCRdb's version contains in-frame clones alone and is incomplete. The table lists 30,000 or so clones, roughly 96% of them singletons. V is TRBV9 and J is TRBJ1-2; 7 nucleotides match TRBD1. This TCR derives from a girl aged 2 to 9 with cystic fibrosis. The sample taken for sequencing was blood. CDR3 sequence (DNA): TGTGCCAGCAAAGGAGGCTTGGACAGGAGCGACTATGGCTACACCTTC. Its protein is CASKGGLDRSDYGYTF.